The source of this T cell receptor beta chain is a study of T cell repertoires in cytomegalovirus infection. Whole-study context: CMV infection plus the matching HLA type was flagged by public TCR beta signatures. Regarding the study as a whole: Carriers of CMV and the relevant HLA type were discriminated by public TCR beta frequency. Within the response measured ex vivo, HLA-C-restricted CMV-specific TCR beta clonotypes were dominant.

This clonotype was counted a single time. The antigen remains unidentified. Just one base apart from a much larger clone, this may be a read error. TCRdb re-called the reads with MiXCR, one entry per CDR3 protein. The table includes roughly 630,000 distinct CDR3 sequences, 20% to 25% detected once. The CDR3 extends over 15 amino acids. The germline gives CDR1 MRHNA, CDR2 SNTAGT. The germline V and J ends were trimmed by 2 bases and 2 bases, with 12 bases remaining between them. The clonotype comes from a human donor in good health (CMV status not recorded). Some clones in this sample may be carry-over from other donors' samples. The sample consisted of CD8+ T cells from PBMCs. V usage is TRBV6-4 and J usage is TRBJ2-5; maybe TRBD2 (5 bases). Here the CDR3 DNA reads TGTGCCAGCAGTGACAGCGGATCGCCTCAAGAGACCCAGTACTTC. Translating gives CASSDSGSPQETQYF.